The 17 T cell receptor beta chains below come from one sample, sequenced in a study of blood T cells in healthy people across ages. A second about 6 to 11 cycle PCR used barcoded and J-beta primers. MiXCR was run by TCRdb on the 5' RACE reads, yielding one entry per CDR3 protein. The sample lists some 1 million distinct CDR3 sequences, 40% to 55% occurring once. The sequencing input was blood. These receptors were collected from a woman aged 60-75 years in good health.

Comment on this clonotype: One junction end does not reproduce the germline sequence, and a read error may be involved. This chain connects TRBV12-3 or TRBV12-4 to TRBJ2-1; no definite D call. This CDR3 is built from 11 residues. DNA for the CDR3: TGTGTCAGCAGTTTGCGCAATGAGCAGTTCTTC. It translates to CVSSLRNEQFF.

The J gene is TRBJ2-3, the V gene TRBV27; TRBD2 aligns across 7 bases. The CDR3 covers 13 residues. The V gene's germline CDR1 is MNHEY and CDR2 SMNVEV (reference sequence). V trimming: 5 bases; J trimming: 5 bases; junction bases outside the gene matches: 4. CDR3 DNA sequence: TGTGCCAGCAGTAGAGCGGGACGAGATACGCAGTATTTT. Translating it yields CASSRAGRDTQYF.

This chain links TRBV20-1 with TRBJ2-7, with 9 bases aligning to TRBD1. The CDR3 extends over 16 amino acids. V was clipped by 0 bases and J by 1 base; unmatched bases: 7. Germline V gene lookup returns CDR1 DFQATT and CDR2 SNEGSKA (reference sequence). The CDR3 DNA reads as TGCAGTGCTAGAGATCAGGGACAGGGCACATCCTACGAGCAGTACTTC. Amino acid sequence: CSARDQGQGTSYEQYF.

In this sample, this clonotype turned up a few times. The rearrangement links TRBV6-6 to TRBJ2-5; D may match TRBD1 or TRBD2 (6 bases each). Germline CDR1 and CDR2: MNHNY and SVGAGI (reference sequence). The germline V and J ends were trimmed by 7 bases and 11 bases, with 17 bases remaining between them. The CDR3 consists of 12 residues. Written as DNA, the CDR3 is TGTGCCAGCAAGTTTTCAGGGGACTGGCAGTACTTC. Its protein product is CASKFSGDWQYF.

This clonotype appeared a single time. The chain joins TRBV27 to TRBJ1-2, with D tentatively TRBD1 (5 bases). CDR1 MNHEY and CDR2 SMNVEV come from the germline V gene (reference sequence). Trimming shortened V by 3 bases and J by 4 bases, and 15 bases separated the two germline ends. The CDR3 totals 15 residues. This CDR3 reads CASSFRVGPPYGYTF. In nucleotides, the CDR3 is TGTGCCAGCAGTTTCCGGGTGGGACCTCCCTATGGCTACACCTTC.

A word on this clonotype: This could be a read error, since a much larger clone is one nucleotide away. The CDR3 protein is CATSTVSGKQETQYF. CDR3 nucleotides: TGTGCCACCAGCACAGTTAGCGGGAAACAAGAGACCCAGTACTTC. The V and J genes are TRBV15 and TRBJ2-5, with 8 bases aligning to TRBD2. Per germline, CDR1 LNHNV and CDR2 YYDKDF (reference sequence). V shed 4 bases, J shed 2 bases, and the junction held 6 bases outside the gene matches. The CDR3 contains 15 residues. The whole variable domain, remainder taken from reference TRBV15 and TRBJ2-5, is DAMVIQNPRYQVTQFGKPVTLSCSQTLNHNVMYWYQQKSSQAPKLLFHYYDKDFNNEADTPDNFQSRRPNTSFCFLDIRSPGLGDTAMYLCATSTVSGKQETQYFGPGTRLLVL.

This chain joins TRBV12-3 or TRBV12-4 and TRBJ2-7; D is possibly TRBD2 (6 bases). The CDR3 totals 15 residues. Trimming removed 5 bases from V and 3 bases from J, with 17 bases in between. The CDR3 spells CASSAGTGRYYEQYF. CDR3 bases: TGTGCCAGCAGTGCGGGAACCGGGAGATACTACGAGCAGTACTTC.

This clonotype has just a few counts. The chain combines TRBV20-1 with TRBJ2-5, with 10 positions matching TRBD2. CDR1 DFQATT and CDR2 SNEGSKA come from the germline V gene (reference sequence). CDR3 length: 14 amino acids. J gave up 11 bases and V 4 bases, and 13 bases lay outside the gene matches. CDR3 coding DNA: TGCAGTGCTACCCCACTAGCGGGATACAATGAGCAGTACTTC. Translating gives CSATPLAGYNEQYF.

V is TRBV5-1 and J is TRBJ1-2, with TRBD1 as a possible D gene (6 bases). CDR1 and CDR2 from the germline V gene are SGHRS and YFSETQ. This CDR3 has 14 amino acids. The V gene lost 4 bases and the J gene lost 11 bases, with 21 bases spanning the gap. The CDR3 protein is CASSVEPRGVDYTF. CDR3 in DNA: TGCGCCAGCAGCGTGGAGCCCAGGGGCGTTGATTACACCTTC. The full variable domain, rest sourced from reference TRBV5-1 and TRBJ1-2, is KAGVTQTPRYLIKTRGQQVTLSCSPISGHRSVSWYQQTPGQGLQFLFEYFSETQRNKGNFPGRFSGRQFSNSRSEMNVSTLELGDSALYLCASSVEPRGVDYTFGSGTRLTVV.

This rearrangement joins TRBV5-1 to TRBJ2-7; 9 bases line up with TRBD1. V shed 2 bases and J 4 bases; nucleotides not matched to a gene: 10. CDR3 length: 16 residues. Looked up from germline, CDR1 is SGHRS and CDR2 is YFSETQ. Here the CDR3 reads CASSFPNLTGGYEQYF. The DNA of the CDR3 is TGCGCCAGCAGCTTCCCGAACCTGACAGGGGGGTACGAGCAGTACTTC.

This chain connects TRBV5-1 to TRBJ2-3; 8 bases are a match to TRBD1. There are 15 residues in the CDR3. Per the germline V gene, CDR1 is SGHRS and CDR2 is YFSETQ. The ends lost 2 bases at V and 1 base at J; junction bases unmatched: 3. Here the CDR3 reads CASSFQDRGTDTQYF. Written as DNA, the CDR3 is TGCGCCAGCAGCTTTCAGGACAGGGGCACAGATACGCAGTATTTT.

CDR3 protein: CASSPLGGSDGYTF. CDR3 sequence (DNA): TGTGCCAGCAGCCCCTTAGGGGGGTCGGATGGCTACACCTTC. V and J are TRBV7-9 and TRBJ1-2; possible D gene TRBD1, 6 bases. The CDR3 runs to 14 residues. Trimming removed 5 bases at V and 6 bases at J, with 16 bases between. Germline V gene lookup returns CDR1 SEHNR and CDR2 FQNEAQ (reference sequence).

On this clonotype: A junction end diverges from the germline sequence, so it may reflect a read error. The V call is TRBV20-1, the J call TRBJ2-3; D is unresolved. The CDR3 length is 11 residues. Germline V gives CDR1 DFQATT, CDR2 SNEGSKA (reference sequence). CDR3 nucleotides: TGCAGTGCTGGTCTCCCAGAGACGCAGTATTTT. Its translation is CSAGLPETQYF.

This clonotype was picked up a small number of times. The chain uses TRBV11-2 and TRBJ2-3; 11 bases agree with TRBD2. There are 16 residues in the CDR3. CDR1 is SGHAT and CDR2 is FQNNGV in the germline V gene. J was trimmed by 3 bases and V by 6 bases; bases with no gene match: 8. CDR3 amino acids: CASSTVAGGWTDTQYF. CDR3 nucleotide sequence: TGTGCCAGCAGTACCGTAGCGGGAGGGTGGACAGATACGCAGTATTTT. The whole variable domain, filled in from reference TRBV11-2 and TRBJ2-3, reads EAGVAQSPRYKIIEKRQSVAFWCNPISGHATLYWYQQILGQGPKLLIQFQNNGVVDDSQLPKDRFSAERLKGVDSTLKIQPAKLEDSAVYLCASSTVAGGWTDTQYFGPGTRLTVL.

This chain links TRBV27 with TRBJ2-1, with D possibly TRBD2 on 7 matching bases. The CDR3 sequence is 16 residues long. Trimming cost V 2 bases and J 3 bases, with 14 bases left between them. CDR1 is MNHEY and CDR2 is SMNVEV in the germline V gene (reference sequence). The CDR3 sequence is CASSLKGRGSYNEQFF. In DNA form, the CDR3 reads TGTGCCAGCAGTTTAAAAGGGAGGGGGAGCTACAATGAGCAGTTCTTC.

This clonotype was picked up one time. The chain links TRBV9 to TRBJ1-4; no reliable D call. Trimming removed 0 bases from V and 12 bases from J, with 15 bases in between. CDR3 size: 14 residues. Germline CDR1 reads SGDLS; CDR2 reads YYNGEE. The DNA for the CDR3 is TGTGCCAGCAGCGTAGCGTGGCCCCCTGAGGAACTGTTTTTT. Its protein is CASSVAWPPEELFF.

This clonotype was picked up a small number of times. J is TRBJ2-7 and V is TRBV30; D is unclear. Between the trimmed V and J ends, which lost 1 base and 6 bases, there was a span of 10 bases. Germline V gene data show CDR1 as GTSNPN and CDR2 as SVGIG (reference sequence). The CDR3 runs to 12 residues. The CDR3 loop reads CAWSDVVSEQYF. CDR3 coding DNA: TGTGCCTGGAGTGACGTAGTTAGCGAGCAGTACTTC.